These 13 T cell receptor beta chains were all obtained from the same sample, sequenced in a study of OX40 agonist ivuxolimab in advanced cancers. The repertoire was sequenced with immunoSEQ multiplex PCR; TCRdb's copy has only in-frame clones and lacks some. In the table there are tens of thousands of clones, 85% to 90% of which are singletons. The sequenced sample was CD4+ or CD8+ T cells sorted from blood, obtained in a trial of the OX40 agonist ivuxolimab. The source of these receptors is an adult with an advanced solid tumor such as melanoma, head and neck, liver or kidney cancer.

The J gene is TRBJ1-1, the V gene TRBV7-9; the D gene is possibly TRBD1 (5 bases). This CDR3 contains 13 residues. Trimming cost V 4 bases and J 3 bases, with 9 bases left between them. CDR1 and CDR2 from the germline V gene are SEHNR and FQNEAQ (reference sequence). CDR3 nucleotides: TGTGCCAGCAGCTCGCAGGGTGACACTGAAGCTTTCTTT. It yields the protein CASSSQGDTEAFF.

The V call is TRBV7-3, the J call TRBJ2-1, with 9 bases that match TRBD2. V lost 5 bases, J lost 2 bases, and 4 bases stayed unmatched. The CDR3 consists of 15 residues. From germline, CDR1 is SGHTA and CDR2 FQGTGA. CDR3 sequence: CASSLGLAAYNEQFF. DNA of the CDR3: TGTGCCAGCAGCCTGGGACTAGCCGCCTACAATGAGCAGTTCTTC.

V is TRBV5-8 and J is TRBJ2-3; D gene ambiguous. V lost 2 bases and J lost 6, with 16 bases in between. The CDR3 runs 15 residues. CDR1 is SGHTS, CDR2 YDEGEE, per germline. DNA for the CDR3: TGTGCCAGCAGCTTTGGCCAGCTGAGTGCGGATACGCAGTATTTT. Protein sequence: CASSFGQLSADTQYF.

This chain links TRBV11-2 with TRBJ1-4, with D possibly being TRBD1 (5 bases). From germline, CDR1 is SGHAT and CDR2 FQNNGV. The CDR3 covers 14 residues. Trimming cost V 3 bases and J 7 bases, with 12 bases left between them. The CDR3 sequence is CASSLDRTLEKLFF. For the CDR3, the DNA is TGTGCCAGCAGCTTGGACCGGACACTTGAAAAACTGTTTTTT. The full variable domain, in which reference TRBV11-2 and TRBJ1-4 provide the parts outside the CDR3, is EAGVAQSPRYKIIEKRQSVAFWCNPISGHATLYWYQQILGQGPKLLIQFQNNGVVDDSQLPKDRFSAERLKGVDSTLKIQPAKLEDSAVYLCASSLDRTLEKLFFGSGTQLSVL.

This chain links TRBV14 with TRBJ2-5; possible D gene TRBD1, 6 bases. The germline CDR1 and CDR2 sequences are SGHDN and FVKESK. The CDR3 has 16 residues. V shed 4 bases and J shed 5 bases, with 20 bases lying between them. Here the CDR3 DNA reads TGTGCCAGCAGCCCCCCCGGTCACCAGGGGTGGGAGACCCAGTACTTC. It is translated as CASSPPGHQGWETQYF.

The V and J genes are TRBV29-1 and TRBJ2-1; 14 nucleotides line up with TRBD2. CDR1 is SQVTM and CDR2 is ANQGSEA in the germline V gene. The V gene end was trimmed by 3 bases and the J gene end by 6 bases; junction bases not matched to a gene: 4. The CDR3 totals 15 residues. The CDR3 here is CSVETSGGASNEQFF. The DNA for the CDR3 is TGCAGCGTTGAGACTAGCGGGGGGGCCTCCAATGAGCAGTTCTTC.

The chain is built from TRBV5-1 and TRBJ2-5, with 7 bases identical to TRBD1. After removal of 4 bases from V and 5 bases from J, the junction contained 11 bases not matched to a gene. CDR3 length: 15 residues. Germline V gene lookup returns CDR1 SGHRS and CDR2 YFSETQ. DNA for the CDR3: TGCGCCAGCAGCACCGGGACAGCCCAAAGGGAGACCCAGTACTTC. Its protein is CASSTGTAQRETQYF.

In this sample, this clone turned up once. The chain joins TRBV2 to TRBJ1-5, with a tentative D call TRBD1 (5 bases). CDR1 and CDR2 (germline): SNHLY, FYNNEI. Trimming removed 7 bases at V and 6 bases at J, with 16 bases between. The CDR3 length is 14 residues. The CDR3 DNA is TGTGCCAGCAAGGGCCAGGGTCGAGGTCAGCCCCAGCATTTT. It encodes CASKGQGRGQPQHF.

The V call is TRBV7-6, the J call TRBJ2-3, with a weak D call TRBD2 (7 bases). V was trimmed by 2 bases and J by 4 bases, leaving 10 bases between them. The CDR3 totals 14 residues. The V gene's germline CDR1 is SGHVS and CDR2 FNYEAQ. CDR3 loop: CASSLRGGPDTQYF. The CDR3 region has the DNA TGTGCCAGCAGCTTAAGGGGGGGTCCAGATACGCAGTATTTT.

The table lists this clone with a count of one. V is TRBV27 and J is TRBJ2-7, with 8 bases lining up with TRBD1. Losses at the gene ends were 8 bases for V and 0 bases for J; bases not matched to a gene: 18. CDR1 is MNHEY, CDR2 SMNVEV, per germline (reference sequence). The CDR3 spans 18 residues. CDR3 coding DNA: TGTGCCAGCGGGGCCTCTCCCAGACAGGGGATGAGCTCCTACGAGCAGTACTTC. Its translation: CASGASPRQGMSSYEQYF.

V gene TRBV6-1 combines with J gene TRBJ2-7, with a tentative D call TRBD2 (5 bases). Trimming left V 5 bases short and J 0 bases short, with 11 bases between. The CDR3 is made up of 14 amino acids. The germline gives CDR1 MNHNS, CDR2 SASEGT. DNA of the CDR3: TGTGCCAGCAGTCGGGGAGCTGCCTCCTACGAGCAGTACTTC. This codes for CASSRGAASYEQYF.

J is TRBJ1-5 and V is TRBV5-8, with D maybe TRBD1 (5 bases). The CDR3 is 15 residues long. The germline gives CDR1 SGHTS, CDR2 YDEGEE. Deletions cut 3 bases from V and 4 bases from J, with 14 bases between. CDR3 nucleotide sequence: TGTGCCAGCAGCTCCCCTAGGGACTGGAATCAGCCCCAGCATTTT. This translates into CASSSPRDWNQPQHF.

The chain joins TRBV15 to TRBJ1-1; D unresolved. Trimming took off 1 base at V and 4 bases at J, with 7 bases between the two ends. This CDR3 comprises 13 residues. Germline CDR1 and CDR2: LNHNV and YYDKDF (reference sequence). The CDR3 DNA follows: TGTGCCACCAGCAGAGGGGGTCCCACTGAAGCTTTCTTT. It specifies CATSRGGPTEAFF.